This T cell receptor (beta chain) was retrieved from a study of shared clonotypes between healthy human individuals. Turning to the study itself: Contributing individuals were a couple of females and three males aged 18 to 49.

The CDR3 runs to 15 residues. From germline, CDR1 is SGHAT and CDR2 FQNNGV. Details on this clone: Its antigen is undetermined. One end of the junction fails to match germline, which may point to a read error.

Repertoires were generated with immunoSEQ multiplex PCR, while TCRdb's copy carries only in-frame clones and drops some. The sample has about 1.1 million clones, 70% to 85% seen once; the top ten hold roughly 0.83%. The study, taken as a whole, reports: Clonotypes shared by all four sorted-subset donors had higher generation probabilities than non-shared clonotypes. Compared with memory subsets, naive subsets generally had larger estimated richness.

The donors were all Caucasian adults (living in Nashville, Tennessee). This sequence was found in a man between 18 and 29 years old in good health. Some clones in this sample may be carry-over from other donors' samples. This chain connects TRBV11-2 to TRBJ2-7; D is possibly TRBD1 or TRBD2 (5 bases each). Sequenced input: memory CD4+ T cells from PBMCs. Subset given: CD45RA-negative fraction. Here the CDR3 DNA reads TGTGCCACCAGCCTAGGACACCTCCGAGGGAACGAGCAGTACTTC. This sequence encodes CATSLGHLRGNEQYF. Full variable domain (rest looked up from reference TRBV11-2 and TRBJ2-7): EAGVAQSPRYKIIEKRQSVAFWCNPISGHATLYWYQQILGQGPKLLIQFQNNGVVDDSQLPKDRFSAERLKGVDSTLKIQPAKLEDSAVYLCATSLGHLRGNEQYFGPGTRLTVT.